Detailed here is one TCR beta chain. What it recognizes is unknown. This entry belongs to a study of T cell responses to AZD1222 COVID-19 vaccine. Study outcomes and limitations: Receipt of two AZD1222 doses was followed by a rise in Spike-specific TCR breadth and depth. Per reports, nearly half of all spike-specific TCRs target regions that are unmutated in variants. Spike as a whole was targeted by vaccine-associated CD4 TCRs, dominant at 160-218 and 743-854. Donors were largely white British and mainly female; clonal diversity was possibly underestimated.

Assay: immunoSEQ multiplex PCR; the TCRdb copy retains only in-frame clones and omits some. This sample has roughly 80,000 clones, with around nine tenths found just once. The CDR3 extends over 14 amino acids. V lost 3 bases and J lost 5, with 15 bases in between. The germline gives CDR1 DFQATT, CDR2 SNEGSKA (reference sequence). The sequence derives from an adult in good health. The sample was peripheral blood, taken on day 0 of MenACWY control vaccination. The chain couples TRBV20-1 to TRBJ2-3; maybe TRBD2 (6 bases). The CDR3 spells CSASSRLVIDTQYF. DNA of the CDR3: TGCAGTGCTAGTTCTCGACTAGTCATAGATACGCAGTATTTT.